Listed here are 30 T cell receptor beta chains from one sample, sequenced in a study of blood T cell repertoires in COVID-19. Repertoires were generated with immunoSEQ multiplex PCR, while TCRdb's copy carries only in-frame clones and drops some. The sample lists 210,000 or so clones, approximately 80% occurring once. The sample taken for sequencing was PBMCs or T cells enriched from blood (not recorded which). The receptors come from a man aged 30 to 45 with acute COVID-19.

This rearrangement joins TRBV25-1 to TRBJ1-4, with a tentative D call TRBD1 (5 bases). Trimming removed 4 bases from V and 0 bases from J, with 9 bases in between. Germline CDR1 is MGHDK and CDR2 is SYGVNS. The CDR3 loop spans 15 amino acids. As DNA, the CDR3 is TGTGCCAGCAGTGTCGACAGTGCAACTAATGAAAAACTGTTTTTT. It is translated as CASSVDSATNEKLFF.

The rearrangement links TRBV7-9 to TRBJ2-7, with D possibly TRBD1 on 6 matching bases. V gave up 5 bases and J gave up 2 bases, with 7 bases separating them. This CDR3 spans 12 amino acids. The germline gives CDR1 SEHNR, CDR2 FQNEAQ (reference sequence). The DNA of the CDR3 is TGTGCCAGCAGCCCAGGGGCCTACGAGCAGTACTTC. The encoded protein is CASSPGAYEQYF.

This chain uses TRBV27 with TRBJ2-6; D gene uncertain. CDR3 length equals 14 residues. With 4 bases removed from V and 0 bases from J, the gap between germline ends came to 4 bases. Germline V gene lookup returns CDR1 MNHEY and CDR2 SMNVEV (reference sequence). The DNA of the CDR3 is TGTGCCAGCAGTTCCCGCTCTGGGGCCAACGTCCTGACTTTC. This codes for CASSSRSGANVLTF.

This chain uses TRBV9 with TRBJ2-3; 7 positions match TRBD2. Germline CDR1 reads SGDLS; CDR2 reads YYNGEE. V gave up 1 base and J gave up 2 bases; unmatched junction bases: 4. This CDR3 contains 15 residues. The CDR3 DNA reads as TGTGCCAGCAGCGTATCGGGGGGAAACACAGATACGCAGTATTTT. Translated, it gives CASSVSGGNTDTQYF. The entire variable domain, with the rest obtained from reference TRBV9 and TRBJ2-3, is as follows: DSGVTQTPKHLITATGQRVTLRCSPRSGDLSVYWYQQSLDQGLQFLIQYYNGEERAKGNILERFSAQQFPDLHSELNLSSLELGDSALYFCASSVSGGNTDTQYFGPGTRLTVL.

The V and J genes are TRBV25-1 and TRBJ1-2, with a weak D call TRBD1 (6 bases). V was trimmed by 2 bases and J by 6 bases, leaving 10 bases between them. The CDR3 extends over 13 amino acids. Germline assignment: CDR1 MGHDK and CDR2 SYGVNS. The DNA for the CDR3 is TGTGCCAGCAGTGAAAGGGGGATCGATGGCTACACCTTC. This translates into CASSERGIDGYTF.

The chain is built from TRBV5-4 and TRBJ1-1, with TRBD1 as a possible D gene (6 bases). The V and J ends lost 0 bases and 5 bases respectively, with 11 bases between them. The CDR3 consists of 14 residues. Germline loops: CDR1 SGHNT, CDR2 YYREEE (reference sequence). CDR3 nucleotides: TGTGCCAGCAGCTTGGCGGCAGGGGTGACTGAAGCTTTCTTT. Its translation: CASSLAAGVTEAFF.

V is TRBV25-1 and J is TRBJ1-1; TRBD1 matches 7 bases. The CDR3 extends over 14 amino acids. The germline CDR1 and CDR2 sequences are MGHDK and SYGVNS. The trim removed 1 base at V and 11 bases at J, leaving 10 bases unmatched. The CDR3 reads CASSEWGQRIGAFF. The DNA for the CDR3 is TGTGCCAGCAGTGAATGGGGACAGCGGATAGGGGCTTTCTTT.

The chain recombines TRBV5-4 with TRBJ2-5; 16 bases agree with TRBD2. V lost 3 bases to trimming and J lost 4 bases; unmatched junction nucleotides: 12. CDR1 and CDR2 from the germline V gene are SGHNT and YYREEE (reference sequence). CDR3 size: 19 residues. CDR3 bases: TGTGCCAGCAGCTCCGGGACTAGCGGGGGGGCCTCTGGGGTAGAGACCCAGTACTTC. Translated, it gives CASSSGTSGGASGVETQYF.

DNA of the CDR3: TGCGCCAGCAGCCCAGTGCCAGGGGGAGACACGCAGTATTTT. Protein sequence: CASSPVPGGDTQYF. The chain combines TRBV4-1 with TRBJ2-3; 7 positions match TRBD1. The trim removed 4 bases at V and 9 bases at J, leaving 10 bases unmatched. This CDR3 has 14 amino acids. Germline CDR1 MGHRA, CDR2 YSYEKL.

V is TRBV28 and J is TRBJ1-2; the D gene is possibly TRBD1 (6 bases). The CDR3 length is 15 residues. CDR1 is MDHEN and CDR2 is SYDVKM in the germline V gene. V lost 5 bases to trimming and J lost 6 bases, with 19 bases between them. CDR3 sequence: CASSITGSGEHGYTF. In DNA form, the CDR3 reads TGTGCCAGCAGTATTACAGGTTCAGGGGAACATGGCTACACCTTC.

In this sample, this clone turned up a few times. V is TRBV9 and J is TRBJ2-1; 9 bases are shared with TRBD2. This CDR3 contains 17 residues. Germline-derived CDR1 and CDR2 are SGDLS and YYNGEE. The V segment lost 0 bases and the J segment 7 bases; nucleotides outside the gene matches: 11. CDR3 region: CASSVDPLAGVYNEQFF. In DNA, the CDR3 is TGTGCCAGCAGCGTAGATCCTTTAGCGGGGGTATATAATGAGCAGTTCTTC.

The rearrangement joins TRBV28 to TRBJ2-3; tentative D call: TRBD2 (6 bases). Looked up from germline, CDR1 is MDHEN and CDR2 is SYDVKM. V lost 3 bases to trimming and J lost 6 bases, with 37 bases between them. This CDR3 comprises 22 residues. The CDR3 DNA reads TGTGCCAGCAGTTTCACCCCATATGGCCATCTGGCGGGGCGGGTGCCCGGGGATACGCAGTATTTT. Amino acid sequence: CASSFTPYGHLAGRVPGDTQYF.

The CDR3 sequence: CAWSTWGGNQPQHF. In DNA form, the CDR3 reads TGTGCCTGGAGTACATGGGGGGGCAATCAGCCCCAGCATTTT. The chain has TRBV30 and TRBJ1-5; TRBD1 might be the D (5 bases). Trimming shortened V by 2 bases and J by 2 bases, and 10 bases separated the two germline ends. The CDR3 length is 14 residues. Germline values: CDR1 GTSNPN, CDR2 SVGIG (reference sequence). The complete variable domain, with remaining parts taken from reference TRBV30 and TRBJ1-5, reads SQTIHQWPATLVQPVGSPLSLECTVEGTSNPNLYWYRQAAGRGLQLLFYSVGIGQISSEVPQNLSASRPQDRQFILSSKKLLLSDSGFYLCAWSTWGGNQPQHFGDGTRLSIL.

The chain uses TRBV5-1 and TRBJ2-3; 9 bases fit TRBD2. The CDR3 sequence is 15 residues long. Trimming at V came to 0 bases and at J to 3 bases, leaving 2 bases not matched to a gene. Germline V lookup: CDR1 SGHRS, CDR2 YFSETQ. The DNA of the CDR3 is TGCGCCAGCAGCTTGGGGCTAGCGGGGACAGATACGCAGTATTTT. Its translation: CASSLGLAGTDTQYF. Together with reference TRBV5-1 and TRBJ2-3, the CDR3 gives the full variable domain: KAGVTQTPRYLIKTRGQQVTLSCSPISGHRSVSWYQQTPGQGLQFLFEYFSETQRNKGNFPGRFSGRQFSNSRSEMNVSTLELGDSALYLCASSLGLAGTDTQYFGPGTRLTVL.

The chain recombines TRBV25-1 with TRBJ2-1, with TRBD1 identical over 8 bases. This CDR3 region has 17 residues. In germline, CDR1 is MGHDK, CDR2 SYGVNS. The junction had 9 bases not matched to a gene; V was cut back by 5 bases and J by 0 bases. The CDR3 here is CASSPSTGDSSYNEQFF. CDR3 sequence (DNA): TGTGCCAGCAGTCCCTCGACAGGGGATAGCTCCTACAATGAGCAGTTCTTC.

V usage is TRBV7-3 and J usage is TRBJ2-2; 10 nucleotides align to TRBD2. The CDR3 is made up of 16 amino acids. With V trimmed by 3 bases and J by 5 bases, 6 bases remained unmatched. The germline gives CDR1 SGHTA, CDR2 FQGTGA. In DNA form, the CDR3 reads TGTGCCAGCAGCTTGCCCGGGACTAGCGAGACCGGGGAGCTGTTTTTT. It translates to CASSLPGTSETGELFF.

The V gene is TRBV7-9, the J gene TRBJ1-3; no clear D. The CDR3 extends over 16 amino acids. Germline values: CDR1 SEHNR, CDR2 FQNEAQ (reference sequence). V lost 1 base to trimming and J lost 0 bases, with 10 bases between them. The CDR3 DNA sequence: TGTGCCAGCAGCTTAGTACGGGATCTCTCTGGAAACACCATATATTTT. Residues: CASSLVRDLSGNTIYF.

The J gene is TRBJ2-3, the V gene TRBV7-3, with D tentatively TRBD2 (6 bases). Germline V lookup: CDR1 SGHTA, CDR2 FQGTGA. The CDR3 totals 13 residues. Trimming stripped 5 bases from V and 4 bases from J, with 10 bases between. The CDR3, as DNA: TGTGCCAGCAGCCCTTCGGGGGCAGATACGCAGTATTTT. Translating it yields CASSPSGADTQYF.

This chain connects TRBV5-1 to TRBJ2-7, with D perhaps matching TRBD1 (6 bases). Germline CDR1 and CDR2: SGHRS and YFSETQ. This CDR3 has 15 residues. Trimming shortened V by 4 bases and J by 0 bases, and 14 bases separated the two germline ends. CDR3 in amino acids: CASSPQGPDSYEQYF. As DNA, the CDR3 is TGCGCCAGCAGCCCTCAGGGGCCTGACTCCTACGAGCAGTACTTC.

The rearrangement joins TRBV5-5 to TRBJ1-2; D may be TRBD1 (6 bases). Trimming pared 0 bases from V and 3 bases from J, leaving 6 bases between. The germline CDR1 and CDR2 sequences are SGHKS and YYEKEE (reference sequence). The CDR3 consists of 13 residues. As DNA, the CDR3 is TGTGCCAGCAGCTTGGCAGGGGACTATGGCTACACCTTC. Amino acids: CASSLAGDYGYTF.

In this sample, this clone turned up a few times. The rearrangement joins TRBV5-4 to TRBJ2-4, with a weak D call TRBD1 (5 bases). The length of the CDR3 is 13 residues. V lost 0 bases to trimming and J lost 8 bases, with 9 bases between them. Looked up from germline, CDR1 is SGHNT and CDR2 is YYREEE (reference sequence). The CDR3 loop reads CASSLDPQDIQYF. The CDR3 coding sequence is TGTGCCAGCAGCTTGGACCCACAGGACATTCAGTACTTC.

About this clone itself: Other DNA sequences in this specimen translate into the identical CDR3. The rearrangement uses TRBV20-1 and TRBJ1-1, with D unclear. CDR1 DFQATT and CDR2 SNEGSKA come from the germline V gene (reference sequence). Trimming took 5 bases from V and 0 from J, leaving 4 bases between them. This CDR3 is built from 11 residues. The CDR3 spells CSAPVNTEAFF. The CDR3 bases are TGCAGTGCTCCAGTGAACACTGAAGCTTTCTTT.

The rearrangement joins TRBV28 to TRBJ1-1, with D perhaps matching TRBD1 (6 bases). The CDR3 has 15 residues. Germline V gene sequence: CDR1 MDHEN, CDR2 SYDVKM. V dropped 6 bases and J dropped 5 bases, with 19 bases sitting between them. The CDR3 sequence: CASRIGGQWGTEAFF. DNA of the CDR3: TGTGCCAGCAGGATAGGCGGACAGTGGGGAACTGAAGCTTTCTTT.

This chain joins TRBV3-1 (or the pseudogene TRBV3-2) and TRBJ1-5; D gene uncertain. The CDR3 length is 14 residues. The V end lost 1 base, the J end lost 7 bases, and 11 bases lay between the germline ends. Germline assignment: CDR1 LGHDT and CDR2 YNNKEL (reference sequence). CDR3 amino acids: CASSQGGVGQPQHF. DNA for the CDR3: TGTGCCAGCAGCCAAGGCGGGGTGGGCCAGCCCCAGCATTTT.

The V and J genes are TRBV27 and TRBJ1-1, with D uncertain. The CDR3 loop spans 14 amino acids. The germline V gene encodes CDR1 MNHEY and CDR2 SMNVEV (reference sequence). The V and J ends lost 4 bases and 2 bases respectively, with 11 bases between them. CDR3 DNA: TGTGCCAGCAGTTCGAGACTAATTAACACTGAAGCTTTCTTT. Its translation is CASSSRLINTEAFF.

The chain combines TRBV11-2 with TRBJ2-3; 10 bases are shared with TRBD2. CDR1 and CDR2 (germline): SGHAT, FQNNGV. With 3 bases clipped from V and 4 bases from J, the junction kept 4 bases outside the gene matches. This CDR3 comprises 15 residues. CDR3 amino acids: CASSLGLANADTQYF. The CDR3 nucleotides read TGTGCCAGCAGCTTGGGACTAGCGAACGCAGATACGCAGTATTTT.

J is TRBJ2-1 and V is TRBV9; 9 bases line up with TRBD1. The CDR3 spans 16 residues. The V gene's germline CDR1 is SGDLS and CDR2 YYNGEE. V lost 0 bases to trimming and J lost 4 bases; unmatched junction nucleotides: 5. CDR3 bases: TGTGCCAGCAGCGTAGAGGGGACAGGGTTTTACAATGAGCAGTTCTTC. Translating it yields CASSVEGTGFYNEQFF. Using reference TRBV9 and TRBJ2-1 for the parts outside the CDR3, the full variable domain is DSGVTQTPKHLITATGQRVTLRCSPRSGDLSVYWYQQSLDQGLQFLIQYYNGEERAKGNILERFSAQQFPDLHSELNLSSLELGDSALYFCASSVEGTGFYNEQFFGPGTRLTVL.

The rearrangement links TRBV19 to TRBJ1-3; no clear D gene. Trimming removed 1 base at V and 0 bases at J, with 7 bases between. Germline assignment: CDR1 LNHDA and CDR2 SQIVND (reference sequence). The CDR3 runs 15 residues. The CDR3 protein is CASSIATGSGNTIYF. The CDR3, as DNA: TGTGCCAGTAGTATAGCCACGGGCTCTGGAAACACCATATATTTT. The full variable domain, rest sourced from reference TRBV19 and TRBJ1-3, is DGGITQSPKYLFRKEGQNVTLSCEQNLNHDAMYWYRQDPGQGLRLIYYSQIVNDFQKGDIAEGYSVSREKKESFPLTVTSAQKNPTAFYLCASSIATGSGNTIYFGEGSWLTVV.

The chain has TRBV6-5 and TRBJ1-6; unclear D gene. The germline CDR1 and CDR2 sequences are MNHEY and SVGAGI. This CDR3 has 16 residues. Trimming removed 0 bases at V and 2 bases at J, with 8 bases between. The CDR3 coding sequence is TGTGCCAGCAGTTACTCGGCTCTGACCTATAATTCACCCCTCCACTTT. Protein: CASSYSALTYNSPLHF.

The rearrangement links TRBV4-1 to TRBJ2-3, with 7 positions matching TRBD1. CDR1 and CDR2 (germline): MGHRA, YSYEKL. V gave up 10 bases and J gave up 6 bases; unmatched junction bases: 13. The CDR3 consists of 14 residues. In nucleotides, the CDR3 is TGCGCCACCGCTTACAGGGGCGGGTTTGATACGCAGTATTTT. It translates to CATAYRGGFDTQYF.